One and the same sample provided the 3 T cell receptor beta chains below, sequenced in a study of shared clonotypes between healthy human individuals. Sequenced by immunoSEQ multiplex PCR; TCRdb stores in-frame clones only, minus some. The data show approximately 2,000,000 clones, over 85% seen once. Naive CD8 cells lacked CD45RO and underwent positive selection for CCR7, leaving out terminally differentiated effector memory CD45RA+ cells. Specimen: naive CD8+ T cells from PBMCs. The receptors derive from a man between 18 and 29 years old in good health. Some clones in this sample may be carry-over from other donors' samples.

This chain joins TRBV27 and TRBJ1-1; 11 nucleotides match TRBD1. This CDR3 region has 17 residues. J lost 2 bases, V lost 2 bases, and 7 bases had no gene match. Looked up from germline, CDR1 is MNHEY and CDR2 is SMNVEV (reference sequence). Here the CDR3 DNA reads TGTGCCAGCAGTTTACGGGACAGGGGGGTCCCTAACACTGAAGCTTTCTTT. Translating it yields CASSLRDRGVPNTEAFF.

The CDR3 DNA follows: TGTGCCAGCAGCCCTCGGATGGACAGGGGAGGTGGCTACACCTTC. Its protein product is CASSPRMDRGGGYTF. This chain joins TRBV7-6 and TRBJ1-2, with 9 bases aligning to TRBD1. Germline V lookup: CDR1 SGHVS, CDR2 FNYEAQ. The CDR3 has 15 amino acids. V was pared by 5 bases and J by 7 bases, with 11 bases of the junction left unmatched.

The V call is TRBV6-6, the J call TRBJ2-3, with 7 bases that match TRBD1. Germline lookup yields CDR1 MNHNY and CDR2 SVGAGI (reference sequence). The CDR3 covers 14 residues. After removal of 6 bases from V and 1 base from J, the junction contained 4 bases not matched to a gene. The CDR3 DNA is TGTGCCAGCAGACTCGACAGGGGCACAGATACGCAGTATTTT. It encodes CASRLDRGTDTQYF.